This T cell receptor beta chain was profiled in a study of T cell responses to AZD1222 COVID-19 vaccine. Study-wide findings and caveats: Clonal diversity may have been underestimated, and the donors were mostly white British, with more females than males. After two AZD1222 doses, spike-specific TCR breadth and depth rose versus day 0.

CDR1 is SGDLS and CDR2 is YYNGEE in the germline V gene. V gave up 0 bases and J gave up 2 bases, with 5 bases separating them. This CDR3 is 13 amino acids long. The protocol was immunoSEQ multiplex PCR, while the TCRdb copy is restricted to in-frame clones and leaves out a portion. Found here are tens of thousands of clones, about 80% of them singletons; the top ten hold about 14%. As regards this clone: The antigen is undetermined.

The clonotype was recovered from an adult who received the AZD1222 COVID-19 vaccine. The chain uses TRBV9 and TRBJ2-5, with D maybe TRBD1 (5 bases). Sequenced here: peripheral blood, sampled 28 days after the second AZD1222 dose. For the CDR3, the DNA is TGTGCCAGCAGCGTAGGACAGCAAGAGACCCAGTACTTC. Translation: CASSVGQQETQYF.